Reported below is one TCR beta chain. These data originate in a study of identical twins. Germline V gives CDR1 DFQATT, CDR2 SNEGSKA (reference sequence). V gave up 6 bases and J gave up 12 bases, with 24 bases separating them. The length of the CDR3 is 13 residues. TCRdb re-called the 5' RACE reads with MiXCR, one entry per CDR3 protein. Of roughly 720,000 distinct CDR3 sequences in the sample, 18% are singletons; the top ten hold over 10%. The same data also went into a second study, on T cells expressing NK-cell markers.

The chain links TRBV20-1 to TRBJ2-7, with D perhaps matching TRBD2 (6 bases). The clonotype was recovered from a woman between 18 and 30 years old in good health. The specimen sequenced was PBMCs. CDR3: CSARNTGTLELYF. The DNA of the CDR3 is TGCAGTGCCCGAAACACTGGGACTTTAGAACTGTACTTC.